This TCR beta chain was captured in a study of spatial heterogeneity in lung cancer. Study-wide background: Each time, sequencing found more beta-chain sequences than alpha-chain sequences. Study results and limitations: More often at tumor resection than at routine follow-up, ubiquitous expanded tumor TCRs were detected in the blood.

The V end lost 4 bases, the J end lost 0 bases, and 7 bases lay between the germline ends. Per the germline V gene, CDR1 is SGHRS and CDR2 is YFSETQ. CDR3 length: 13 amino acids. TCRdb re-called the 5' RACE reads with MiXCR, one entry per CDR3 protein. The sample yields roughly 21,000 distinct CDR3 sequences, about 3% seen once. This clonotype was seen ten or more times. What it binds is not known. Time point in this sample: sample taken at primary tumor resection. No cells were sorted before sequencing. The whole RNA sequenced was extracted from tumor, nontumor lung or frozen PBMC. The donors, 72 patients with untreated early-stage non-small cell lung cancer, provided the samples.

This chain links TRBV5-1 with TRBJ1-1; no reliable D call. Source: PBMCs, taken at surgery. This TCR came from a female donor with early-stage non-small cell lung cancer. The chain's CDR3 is CASSLGLNTEAFF. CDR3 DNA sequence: TGCGCCAGCAGCCTGGGCCTGAACACTGAAGCTTTCTTT.